This T cell receptor beta chain was identified in a study of T cell responses to AZD1222 COVID-19 vaccine. The study's findings and limits: In a largely white British group with more females than males, clonal diversity was possibly underestimated. Of spike-specific TCRs, nearly half reportedly target regions left unmutated in variants.

Repertoires were generated with immunoSEQ multiplex PCR, while TCRdb's copy carries only in-frame clones and drops some. The sample lists roughly 150,000 clones; approximately 91% were seen once. Trimming took off 7 bases at V and 4 bases at J, with 16 bases between the two ends. This CDR3 is 15 amino acids long. The germline V gene encodes CDR1 MNHNY and CDR2 SVGAGI (reference sequence). Remarks on this clone: Antigen specificity is unknown.

Sequenced here: peripheral blood, sampled 28 days after the second AZD1222 dose. The rearrangement uses TRBV6-6 and TRBJ2-2; D not resolved. The sequence came from an adult who received the AZD1222 COVID-19 vaccine. Here the CDR3 reads CASTNSMEITGELFF. The CDR3 DNA follows: TGTGCCAGCACCAACTCGATGGAAATCACCGGGGAGCTGTTTTTT.